This entry describes one T cell receptor beta chain. This receptor's antigen is unknown. No base quality values were provided; no much bigger clone lies one nucleotide off. These data originate in a study of T cell responses to AZD1222 COVID-19 vaccine listed by TCRdb under 2021. The study in broad terms: AZD1222 recipients with second doses at about 4 weeks or about 12 weeks were pooled, because spike-specific TCR depth and breadth did not differ between schedules. A total of around 240 trial participants underwent TCR sequencing, of whom about 200 had received two doses of AZD1222 and approximately 26 had received two doses of the MenACWY control vaccine. Trial participants were enrolled by age into subgroups of 18-55, 56-69 and 70-plus years, and about 150, 27 and 61 TCR-sequenced participants, respectively, were included in these subgroups.

This specimen's time point label, per the study, means: baseline before first vaccination. Vaccinee samples came from UK trials COV001 and COV002, including a single-blind randomized controlled phase 2/3 trial of AZD1222 (ChAdOx1 nCoV-19) in healthy adults. Trial participant PBMC samples were collected at day 0 and day 28 after the second dose for TCRbeta chain sequencing. The germline V gene (reference sequence) provides CDR1 SEHNR and CDR2 FQNEAQ. Germline trimming amounts to 7 bases on V and 0 bases on J, with 10 as the count of junction bases outside the gene matches. The CDR3 runs 17 amino acids, cysteine and phenylalanine included. Of all the DNA, just the CDR3 is kept, 51 bases in frame from base 1. The CDR3 regions of human TCRbeta chains were subjected to immunosequencing. The authors' pipeline ran thus. Repertoire TCRs were matched against a reference library of SARS-CoV-2-specific TCRs generated with the MIRA antigen-specificity platform. Breadth meant the fraction of unique TCRs that were SARS-CoV-2-associated, whereas depth meant the fraction of total T cells that were SARS-CoV-2-associated. Each spike-specific TCR was assigned to its reactive spike region and to a CD4 or CD8 class using the MIRA data. Log10-transformed breadth and depth values were compared by one-way ANOVA with Sidak's multiple comparisons tests. Here the immuneACCESS table is served through TCRdb, limited to in-frame sequences with V and J called. Missing clones are a known gap in these copies; in checked studies unresolved V genes cover under half, and the rest lacks a known reason. The DNA was the basis for D and trimming; V, J and clone size are from that table. This sample holds roughly 120,000 clones; roughly nine tenths were observed only once. Clones ranked in the top ten supply about 4.2% of the sample.

Study-wide findings and limitations: Reportedly, almost half of the unique spike-specific TCRs recognized epitopes lying outside the regions that are mutated in the B.1.351 and B.1.1.7 variants. Because no samples from the day 14 peak response were available, repertoires could be characterized only after the peak T cell response. Participants were mostly white British and included more females than males, and it was suggested by the authors that clonal diversity may have been underestimated. After two AZD1222 doses, spike-specific TCR breadth and depth were significantly higher than at day 0 and than in MenACWY recipients. Vaccine-associated CD4 TCRs spanned the whole spike protein, with dominant responses in regions 160-218 and 743-854. The 56-69-year group was small, and its depth increase did not reach significance, likely because of low power. Conclusions about previously exposed vaccinees are limited because only a handful of AZD1222 recipients were SARS-CoV-2 seropositive at baseline.

Sequencing used peripheral blood, obtained on day 0 of AZD1222 vaccination. The sequence joins TRBV7-9 to TRBJ2-2; TRBD1 matches 8 bases in the middle. The sequence was collected from an adult in good health. The DNA is TGTGCCAGCAACCCGGGACAGGTCTTTTCGAACACCGGGGAGCTGTTTTTT. This encodes CASNPGQVFSNTGELFF. Full variable domain (CDR3 extended with the reference TRBV7-9 and TRBJ2-2 proteins): DTGVSQNPRHKITKRGQNVTFRCDPISEHNRLYWYRQTLGQGPEFLTYFQNEAQLEKSRLLSDRFSAERPKGSFSTLEIQRTEQGDSAMYLCASNPGQVFSNTGELFFGEGSRLTVL.